The clone carrying this T cell receptor beta chain was seen many times. This record comes from a study of tumor-infiltrating lymphocytes in primary liver carcinoma. Across the study: Surgical resection was the treatment these patients received for primary liver carcinoma.

The length of the CDR3 is 16 residues. The V segment lost 0 bases and the J segment 0 bases; nucleotides outside the gene matches: 4. Germline CDR1 reads MNHEY; CDR2 reads SVGAGI. TCR beta cDNA was made from around 460 ng total RNA with a constant-region primer. Generation of the TCR beta libraries relied on three nested multiplex PCR rounds using slightly modified ARM-PCR. For around 9 cycles apiece, the opening two PCR rounds ran with TRBV1-TRBV30 forward primers and a C-beta reverse primer. TCRdb passed the multiplex PCR reads through MiXCR, listing each CDR3 protein once. Of about 330,000 distinct CDR3 sequences listed, about 65% were seen once; the top ten hold about 6.5%. Unsorted whole blood yielded the blood RNA, and germline DNA was also extracted. Patients were chronically HBV-infected and treatment-naive.

V usage is TRBV6-5 and J usage is TRBJ1-2, with 7 bases matching TRBD1. The sequence came from a man between 35 and 55 years old with primary liver carcinoma and hepatitis B virus infection. Input material: peripheral blood. The CDR3: CASSYSRTGANYGYTF. For the CDR3, the DNA is TGTGCCAGCAGTTACTCTAGGACAGGAGCTAACTATGGCTACACCTTC.